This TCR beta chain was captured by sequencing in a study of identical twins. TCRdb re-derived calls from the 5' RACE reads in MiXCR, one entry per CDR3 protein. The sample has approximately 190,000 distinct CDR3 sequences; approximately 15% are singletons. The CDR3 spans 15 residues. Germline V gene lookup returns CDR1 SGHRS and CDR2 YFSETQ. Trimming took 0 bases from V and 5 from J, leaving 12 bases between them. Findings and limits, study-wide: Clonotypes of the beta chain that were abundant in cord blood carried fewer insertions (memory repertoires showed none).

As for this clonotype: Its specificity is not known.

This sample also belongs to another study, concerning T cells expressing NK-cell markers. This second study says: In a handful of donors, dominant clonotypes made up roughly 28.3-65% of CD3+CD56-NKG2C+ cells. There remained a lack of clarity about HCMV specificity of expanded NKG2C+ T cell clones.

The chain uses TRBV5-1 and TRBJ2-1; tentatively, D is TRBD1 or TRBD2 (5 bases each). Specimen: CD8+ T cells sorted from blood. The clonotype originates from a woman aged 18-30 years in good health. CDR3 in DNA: TGCGCCAGCAGCTTGGACGGGGCCGCGGACAATGAGCAGTTCTTC. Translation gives CASSLDGAADNEQFF. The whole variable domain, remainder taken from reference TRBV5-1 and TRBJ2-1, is KAGVTQTPRYLIKTRGQQVTLSCSPISGHRSVSWYQQTPGQGLQFLFEYFSETQRNKGNFPGRFSGRQFSNSRSEMNVSTLELGDSALYLCASSLDGAADNEQFFGPGTRLTVL.